This T cell receptor (beta chain) emerged from a study of T cell repertoires in cytomegalovirus infection. Overall study: Public TCR beta signature analysis indicated the presence of both CMV infection and matching HLA type. Study outcomes and limitations: Carriage of CMV together with the relevant HLA was identifiable through cumulative public TCR beta family frequency. Dominating the ex vivo response were HLA-C-restricted CMV-specific TCR beta clonotypes.

This clonotype was detected only a few times. Its antigen remains unidentified. One end of the junction is discordant with germline, which a read error may explain. TCRdb recomputed calls from the reads with MiXCR, one row per CDR3 protein. The sample includes 400,000 or so distinct CDR3 sequences, roughly 30% of them seen just once. The CDR3 is made up of 15 amino acids. The V gene's germline CDR1 is LNHDA and CDR2 SQIVND (reference sequence). The chain uses TRBV19 and TRBJ1-1; 9 nucleotides match TRBD1. The sequence derives from a human donor in good health (CMV status not recorded). Some clones in this sample may be carry-over from other donors' samples. The sequenced sample was PBMCs. CDR3 loop: CASKPGQGPNAEAFF. CDR3 in DNA: TGTGCCAGTAAGCCCGGACAGGGGCCGAACGCTGAAGCTTTCTTT.